The 15 T cell receptor beta chains below all came from one sample that was sequenced in a study of human T cells and chemical hapten exposure. As to time point: pre-sensitization, week 0. The treatment was: therapeutic diphenylcyclopropenone sensitization with weekly scalp DPC. One entry per CDR3 protein, called by TCRdb with MiXCR from the RACE reads. The repertoire holds tens of thousands of distinct CDR3 sequences, approximately 11% seen once, with roughly 5.2% in the top ten. The material was whole blood, obtained in connection with sensitization to the hapten diphenylcyclopropenone (DPC). The receptors derive from a woman aged 45-65 years with alopecia areata. Some clones in this sample may be carry-over from other donors' samples.

This clonotype was observed a handful of times. The CDR3 DNA follows: TGTGCCAGCAGTCCGGGACACCCGTCGTACCTTACCGTACTCGAGCAGTACTTC. It codes for CASSPGHPSYLTVLEQYF. The V and J genes are TRBV28 and TRBJ2-7, with a possible D match to TRBD1 (6 bases). The CDR3 is 18 amino acids. V lost 5 bases and J lost 6, with 29 bases in between. Germline V lookup: CDR1 MDHEN, CDR2 SYDVKM. Using reference TRBV28 and TRBJ2-7 for the parts outside the CDR3, the full variable domain is DVKVTQSSRYLVKRTGEKVFLECVQDMDHENMFWYRQDPGLGLRLIYFSYDVKMKEKGDIPEGYSVSREKKERFSLILESASTNQTSMYLCASSPGHPSYLTVLEQYFGPGTRLTVT.

This chain links TRBV30 with TRBJ1-3, with 7 nucleotides matching TRBD1. CDR3 length: 14 amino acids. Trimming at V came to 3 bases and at J to 4 bases, leaving 6 bases not matched to a gene. Germline V gene data show CDR1 as GTSNPN and CDR2 as SVGIG (reference sequence). The CDR3 here is CAWRRQGVGNTIYF. DNA for the CDR3: TGTGCCTGGAGGCGGCAGGGGGTGGGAAACACCATATATTTT.

This clonotype was observed at least ten times. The genes are TRBV20-1 and TRBJ2-3; D may be TRBD1 or TRBD2 (5 bases each). The CDR3 length is 12 residues. The germline V gene has CDR1 DFQATT and CDR2 SNEGSKA (reference sequence). The V and J ends lost 3 bases and 3 bases respectively, with 7 bases between them. Written as DNA, the CDR3 is TGCAGTGCTAGGGGGGAAACAGATACGCAGTATTTT. Amino acid sequence: CSARGETDTQYF.

This clonotype appeared many times. The chain combines TRBV6-5 with TRBJ2-1; 11 nucleotides agree with TRBD2. V dropped 0 bases and J dropped 6; count of bases not matched to a gene: 7. CDR3 size: 17 residues. CDR1 and CDR2 (germline): MNHEY, SVGAGI. The CDR3 is CASSYSSLAGGLNEQFF. CDR3 bases: TGTGCCAGCAGTTACTCGAGTCTAGCGGGGGGACTCAATGAGCAGTTCTTC.

This clonotype was observed at least ten times. The rearrangement joins TRBV24-1 to TRBJ1-1, with D uncertain. Germline V gene data show CDR1 as KGHDR and CDR2 as SFDVKD. The CDR3 contains 15 residues. The V and J ends lost 2 bases and 10 bases respectively, with 19 bases between them. The CDR3 loop is CATSDSPPRRGGAFF. CDR3 in DNA: TGTGCCACCAGTGATTCCCCTCCGAGGCGGGGAGGAGCTTTCTTT.

A few counts support this clonotype. This chain joins TRBV7-9 and TRBJ2-5, with a weak D call TRBD2 (7 bases). CDR3 size: 17 residues. Trimming stripped 3 bases from V and 1 base from J, with 18 bases between. The V gene's germline CDR1 is SEHNR and CDR2 FQNEAQ (reference sequence). The CDR3 is CASSFQGGGGRQETQYF. CDR3 nucleotides: TGTGCCAGCAGCTTTCAGGGAGGGGGAGGTCGCCAAGAGACCCAGTACTTC.

V gene TRBV5-6 combines with J gene TRBJ2-3; D unresolved. From germline, CDR1 is SGHDT and CDR2 YYEEEE. The V gene lost 0 bases and the J gene lost 4 bases, with 3 bases spanning the gap. This CDR3 is 12 amino acids long. For the CDR3, the DNA is TGTGCCAGCAGCTTGGGTGCAGATACGCAGTATTTT. This encodes CASSLGADTQYF.

This clonotype has a single count. A clone one base away is much larger, so this may be a read error. The conserved closing phenylalanine or tryptophan is absent in this CDR3, likely reflecting a read error. The chain carries TRBV3-1 and TRBJ2-7; no definite D call. CDR3 length equals 15 residues. The germline V and J ends were trimmed by 6 bases and 3 bases, with 18 bases remaining between them. In germline, CDR1 is LGHDT, CDR2 YNNKEL (reference sequence). Here the CDR3 reads CASSYSGRRVYEQYS. The CDR3 DNA sequence: TGTGCCAGCAGTTATTCGGGTCGGCGAGTCTACGAGCAGTACTCC.

J is TRBJ2-1 and V is TRBV20-1, with D possibly TRBD2 on 5 matching bases. Trimming took off 2 bases at V and 8 bases at J, with 19 bases between the two ends. This CDR3 comprises 15 residues. From germline, CDR1 is DFQATT and CDR2 SNEGSKA (reference sequence). CDR3 nucleotides: TGCAGTGCTAGAATGTCGCTAGGAGGAGGCGATGAGCAGTTCTTC. Translation: CSARMSLGGGDEQFF.

The V gene is TRBV7-6, the J gene TRBJ2-5, with D maybe TRBD1 (5 bases). V was trimmed by 5 bases and J by 3 bases, leaving 10 bases between them. From germline, CDR1 is SGHVS and CDR2 FNYEAQ. CDR3 length: 13 residues. CDR3 loop: CASSLTVEETQYF. CDR3 sequence (DNA): TGTGCCAGCAGCCTGACAGTAGAAGAGACCCAGTACTTC. The full variable domain, completed using reference TRBV7-6 and TRBJ2-5, is GAGVSQSPRYKVTKRGQDVALRCDPISGHVSLYWYRQALGQGPEFLTYFNYEAQQDKSGLPNDRFSAERPEGSISTLTIQRTEQRDSAMYRCASSLTVEETQYFGPGTRLLVL.

In this sample, this clonotype turned up a few times. The chain couples TRBV3-1 to TRBJ1-1, with a possible D match to TRBD1 (5 bases). The CDR3 totals 15 residues. The germline CDR1 and CDR2 sequences are LGHDT and YNNKEL (reference sequence). The ends were cut back, 4 bases at V and 0 bases at J, with 12 bases in the middle. CDR3 in amino acids: CASSRLRDLNTEAFF. CDR3 bases: TGTGCCAGCAGCCGCCTCAGGGACTTGAACACTGAAGCTTTCTTT.

This clonotype was observed a handful of times. The chain links TRBV4-3 to TRBJ2-4; 12 bases align to TRBD1. With V trimmed by 0 bases and J by 6 bases, 3 bases remained unmatched. The CDR3 is 16 residues long. CDR1 is LGHNA, CDR2 YSLEER, per germline. As DNA, the CDR3 is TGCGCCAGCAGCCAAGAGGGGACAGGGGGCTTAAACATTCAGTACTTC. Amino acids: CASSQEGTGGLNIQYF.

In its sample, this clonotype was seen a few times. This chain uses TRBV7-9 with TRBJ2-7, with 10 bases matching TRBD1. V lost 6 bases to trimming and J lost 9 bases; unmatched junction nucleotides: 17. The CDR3 has 16 amino acids. In germline, CDR1 is SEHNR, CDR2 FQNEAQ (reference sequence). The CDR3 nucleotides read TGTGCCAGCAGTCCCTACGCCGGGACAGGGGATGATGGGCAGTACTTC. This gives the protein CASSPYAGTGDDGQYF.

The V gene is TRBV5-1, the J gene TRBJ1-1; D possibly corresponds to TRBD1 (6 bases). CDR1 SGHRS and CDR2 YFSETQ come from the germline V gene. V was trimmed by 3 bases and J by 1 base, leaving 16 bases between them. The CDR3 length is 16 residues. CDR3 in DNA: TGCGCCAGCAGCTCGAAGCCCGGGACACAGAACACTGAAGCTTTCTTT. Amino acids: CASSSKPGTQNTEAFF.

This rearrangement joins TRBV9 to TRBJ2-1; D uncertain. In germline, CDR1 is SGDLS, CDR2 YYNGEE. This CDR3 has 14 residues. The ends were cut back, 1 base at V and 12 bases at J, with 17 bases in the middle. In DNA form, the CDR3 reads TGTGCCAGCAGCGTATCCCCAGCTAGGCCGAGGCAGTTCTTC. It encodes CASSVSPARPRQFF. The variable domain in full, completed from reference TRBV9 and TRBJ2-1, reads DSGVTQTPKHLITATGQRVTLRCSPRSGDLSVYWYQQSLDQGLQFLIQYYNGEERAKGNILERFSAQQFPDLHSELNLSSLELGDSALYFCASSVSPARPRQFFGPGTRLTVL.